The clone carrying this T cell receptor beta chain was observed many times. Its antigen remains unknown. The data derive from a study of CD8 T cells in ankylosing spondylitis. Study-level results: For ankylosing spondylitis blood, a TCR beta motif of roughly 8 highly homologous variants appeared characteristic. There were earlier reports of some motif variants in reactive arthritis synovial fluid and blood. There was reportedly significant enrichment of clones that were disease-linked in matched ankylosing spondylitis synovial fluid.

TCRdb ran MiXCR on the 5' RACE reads and lists one entry per CDR3 protein. The sample shows around 220,000 distinct CDR3 sequences, 10% of them seen only once. The V and J ends lost 3 bases and 0 bases respectively, with 12 bases between them. This CDR3 has 15 amino acids. Germline assignment: CDR1 DFQATT and CDR2 SNEGSKA (reference sequence). Material for sequencing was blood, either unsorted or a sorted T cell fraction (not recorded which). The TCR was taken from a male donor with ankylosing spondylitis or in good health (not recorded which). The V gene is TRBV20-1, the J gene TRBJ2-1; no clear D. The CDR3: CSASPDWSSYNEQFF. DNA for the CDR3: TGCAGTGCTAGTCCCGACTGGAGCTCCTACAATGAGCAGTTCTTC.